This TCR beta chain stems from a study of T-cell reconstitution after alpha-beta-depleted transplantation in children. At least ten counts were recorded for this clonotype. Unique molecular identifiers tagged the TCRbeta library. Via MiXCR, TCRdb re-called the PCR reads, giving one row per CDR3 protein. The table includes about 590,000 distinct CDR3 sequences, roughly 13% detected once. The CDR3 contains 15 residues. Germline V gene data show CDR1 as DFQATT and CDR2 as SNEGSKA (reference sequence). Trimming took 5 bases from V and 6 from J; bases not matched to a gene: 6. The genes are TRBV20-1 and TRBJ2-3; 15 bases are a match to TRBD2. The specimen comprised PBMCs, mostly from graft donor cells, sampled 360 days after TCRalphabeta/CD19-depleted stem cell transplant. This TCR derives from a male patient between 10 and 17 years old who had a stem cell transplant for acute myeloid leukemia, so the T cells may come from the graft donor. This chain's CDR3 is CSAGLAGGLSDTQYF. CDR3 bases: TGCAGTGCTGGACTAGCGGGAGGGTTGAGTGATACGCAGTATTTT.